The present entry profiles one T cell receptor beta chain with its context. Its antigen is not identified. Healthy bone marrow donors supplied every sample. Primers: 60 Vbeta forward and 13 Jbeta reverse. The protocol was immunoSEQ multiplex PCR, while the TCRdb copy is restricted to in-frame clones and leaves out a portion. This table holds about 210,000 clones, about 79% found once. The entry originates in a study of cytomegalovirus exposure and HLA in healthy donors. Findings of the study overall: Specific recognition of CMV antigens was confirmed in vitro for a few chains (all CMV-associated).

The sequencing input was PBMCs. The receptor was derived from a male donor in good health and CMV-seronegative.

CDR3 coding DNA: TGTGCCAGCAGTGAGGGGGCGAATCAGCCCCAGCATTTT. It specifies CASSEGANQPQHF. The V gene is TRBV6-4, the J gene TRBJ1-5, with a weak D call TRBD1 (6 bases). This CDR3 contains 13 residues. Trimming cost V 3 bases and J 4 bases, with 7 bases left between them. The germline V gene has CDR1 MRHNA and CDR2 SNTAGT.